One and the same sample provided the 8 T cell receptor beta chains below, sequenced in a study of metastatic and nonmetastatic thyroid tumors. Not a single patient had been given any form of treatment at any point before undergoing thyroid surgery. TCRdb reanalyzed the PCR reads via MiXCR. Among roughly 59,000 clones, around 16% were seen once, and the ten largest hold about a tenth. The sample taken for sequencing was blood. The receptor set was obtained from a male donor with papillary thyroid cancer or a benign thyroid nodule (not recorded which). Some clones in this sample may be carry-over from other donors' samples.

This clone has a handful of counts. Here the CDR3 DNA reads TGTGCCGTACTTGGGGGGAATGAAAAACTGTTTTTT. Translation: CAVLGGNEKLFF. V usage is TRBV6-2 or TRBV6-3 and J usage is TRBJ1-4; D is possibly TRBD1 (5 bases). The CDR3 sequence is 12 residues long. Deletions cut 11 bases from V and 5 bases from J, with 12 bases between. Germline assignment: CDR1 MNHEY and CDR2 SVGEGT.

This clone was observed many times. V usage is TRBV4-3 and J usage is TRBJ2-1; 10 bases fit TRBD2. Germline CDR1 reads LGHNA; CDR2 reads YSLEER. V was clipped by 1 base and J by 5 bases; unmatched bases: 5. The CDR3 is made up of 16 amino acids. The CDR3 DNA is TGCGCCAGCAGCCAAGTTGGGACTAGCGCGAACAATGAGCAGTTCTTC. Translating it yields CASSQVGTSANNEQFF.

This clone was seen at least ten times. The chain joins TRBV6-5 to TRBJ2-3; 12 bases map to TRBD1. J gave up 6 bases and V 0 bases, and 1 base lay outside the gene matches. CDR1 is MNHEY, CDR2 SVGAGI, per germline. The CDR3 covers 15 residues. The CDR3 is CASSYSGTGGDTQYF. As DNA, the CDR3 is TGTGCCAGCAGTTACTCTGGGACAGGGGGCGATACGCAGTATTTT.

This clone came up many times. V and J are TRBV5-6 and TRBJ1-1, with D uncertain. The ends were cut back, 4 bases at V and 8 bases at J, with 12 bases in the middle. CDR1 SGHDT and CDR2 YYEEEE come from the germline V gene. CDR3 size: 12 residues. As DNA, the CDR3 is TGTGCCAGCAGCGCTGAGCGGAGGGAAGCTTTCTTT. Protein sequence: CASSAERREAFF.

This clone was counted ten times or more. The gene calls are TRBV29-1 and TRBJ1-1; 7 bases map to TRBD1. Germline trimming cut 7 bases from V and 3 bases from J; bases unmatched to any gene: 2. Germline-derived CDR1 and CDR2 are SQVTM and ANQGSEA. The CDR3 runs to 11 residues. The CDR3 is CSGQGDTEAFF. The CDR3 bases are TGCAGCGGTCAGGGGGACACTGAAGCTTTCTTT.

To note about this clone: Being one base from a much bigger clone, this may be a read error. The sample contains more than one DNA sequence encoding this CDR3. The rearrangement joins TRBV15 to TRBJ2-3, with 10 bases matching TRBD2. The CDR3 covers 16 residues. The J segment lost 2 bases and the V segment lost 1 base, leaving 3 bases of the junction unmatched. Germline-derived CDR1 and CDR2 are LNHNV and YYDKDF (reference sequence). The CDR3 reads CATSRGTSGITDTQYF. The CDR3 DNA sequence: TGTGCCACCAGCAGAGGGACTAGCGGTATCACAGATACGCAGTATTTT.

The table lists this clone with many counts. This chain joins TRBV5-6 and TRBJ1-2, with TRBD1 matching over 10 bases. This CDR3 has 16 amino acids. Losses at the gene ends were 0 bases for V and 2 bases for J; bases not matched to a gene: 4. Germline V CDR1 and CDR2: SGHDT, YYEEEE. CDR3 in DNA: TGTGCCAGCAGCTTGGAGGGACAGGGGCGGAACTATGGCTACACCTTC. Translated: CASSLEGQGRNYGYTF.

This clone was observed at least ten times. The chain has TRBV4-2 and TRBJ2-2, with TRBD1 matching over 8 bases. Germline V gives CDR1 LGHNA, CDR2 YNFKEQ. This CDR3 is 16 amino acids long. V shed 0 bases, J shed 4 bases, and the junction held 4 bases outside the gene matches. CDR3 protein: CASSQEGQVFTGELFF. CDR3 coding DNA: TGTGCCAGCAGCCAAGAGGGACAGGTGTTCACCGGGGAGCTGTTTTTT.